These T cell receptor beta chains were read from a single sample in a study of CD8 T cells in Susac syndrome. TCRdb re-analysed the immunoSEQ multiplex PCR reads in MiXCR, keeping a single row per CDR3 protein. The table includes about 170,000 distinct CDR3 sequences, approximately 94% detected once. Sequencing was done on a sample of CD4+ T cells from PBMCs. Source of these receptors: a human donor with Susac syndrome. CDR3s include the opening cysteine and the closing phenylalanine or tryptophan. The D gene is left open where the match is weak. Clone size is stated in some rows and not others, as once, few, many or a class when expanded.

-,-,TRBV7-2,TRBJ2-1,CASSTWIAVNNEQFF,TGTGCCAGCAGTACCTGGATAGCGGTAAACAATGAGCAGTTCTTC
-,-,TRBV29-1,TRBJ2-1,CSARGRREYNEQFF,TGCAGCGCACGCGGGCGACGTGAATACAATGAGCAGTTCTTC
-,-,TRBV4-3,TRBJ1-6,CASSQQGLSYNSPLHF,TGCGCCAGCAGCCAACAGGGATTATCCTATAATTCACCCCTCCACTTT
-,TRBD2,TRBV5-1,TRBJ2-5,CASSPQRGRETQYF,TGCGCCAGCAGCCCGCAGCGGGGGCGGGAGACCCAGTACTTC
few,TRBD2,TRBV27,TRBJ2-7,CASSLSGGYEQYF,TGTGCCAGCAGTTTATCGGGAGGGTACGAGCAGTACTTC
-,-,TRBV4-1,TRBJ1-5,CASSQDGVNRGNQPQHF,TGCGCCAGCAGCCAAGATGGAGTCAACCGTGGCAATCAGCCCCAGCATTTT
-,-,TRBV4-1,TRBJ1-2,CASSQEVAGRSRGYTF,TGCGCCAGCAGCCAAGAGGTGGCAGGAAGATCGCGTGGCTACACCTTC
-,TRBD1,TRBV20-1,TRBJ2-5,CSARQTGGQETQYF,TGCAGTGCTAGGCAGACAGGGGGTCAAGAGACCCAGTACTTC
-,TRBD2,TRBV4-2,TRBJ2-2,CASSQGGAGGPDTGELFF,TGTGCCAGCAGCCAGGGAGGAGCGGGGGGGCCGGACACCGGGGAGCTGTTTTTT
-,-,TRBV15,TRBJ2-5,CATSRGQGPETQYF,TGTGCCACCAGCAGAGGTCAGGGCCCGGAGACCCAGTACTTC
-,-,TRBV6-2/TRBV6-3,TRBJ1-2,CASRPDSSYGYTF,TGTGCCAGCAGGCCGGACAGCTCCTATGGCTACACCTTC
-,-,TRBV20-1,TRBJ2-1,CSAGENIYNEQFF,TGCAGTGCTGGAGAGAACATCTATAATGAGCAGTTCTTC
once,TRBD1,TRBV28,TRBJ2-5,CASSSGTAQYF,TGTGCCAGCAGCTCCGGGACAGCCCAGTACTTC
-,-,TRBV25-1,TRBJ1-2,CASSDRGYGYTF,TGTGCCAGCAGTGACCGGGGCTATGGCTACACCTTC
-,TRBD1,TRBV19,TRBJ1-2,CASSYRGDGYTF,TGTGCCAGTAGTTACAGGGGAGACGGCTACACCTTC
-,-,TRBV12-3/TRBV12-4,TRBJ2-1,CASSLGRGNEQFF,TGTGCCAGCAGTTTAGGACGTGGCAATGAGCAGTTCTTC
-,-,TRBV2,TRBJ1-4,CASSEGARGLFF,TGTGCCAGCAGTGAGGGGGCCAGGGGACTGTTTTTT
-,-,TRBV2,TRBJ2-3,CASSGLGSGTDTQYF,TGTGCCAGCAGTGGTTTAGGGTCGGGCACAGATACGCAGTATTTT
-,-,TRBV4-2,TRBJ1-4,CASSQDDGRGTNEKLFF,TGTGCCAGCAGCCAAGACGACGGGCGGGGAACTAATGAAAAACTGTTTTTT
-,TRBD1,TRBV20-1,TRBJ1-6,CSVGRTGDSPLHF,TGCAGTGTGGGGCGAACAGGGGATTCACCCCTCCACTTT
-,-,TRBV6-6,TRBJ2-6,CASSGNSGANVLTF,TGTGCCAGCAGTGGCAACTCTGGGGCCAACGTCCTGACTTTC
-,-,TRBV4-1,TRBJ2-7,CASSPGSLSNEQYF,TGCGCCAGCAGCCCGGGGTCCCTATCTAACGAGCAGTACTTC
-,-,TRBV12-3/TRBV12-4,TRBJ2-3,CASSPGERGTDTQYF,TGTGCCAGCAGTCCTGGGGAAAGGGGTACAGATACGCAGTATTTT
-,-,TRBV5-1,TRBJ2-5,CASSLGGLGQETQYF,TGCGCCAGCAGCTTGGGAGGGCTGGGTCAAGAGACCCAGTACTTC
-,-,TRBV24-1,TRBJ2-4,CATSDGLPGQANIQYF,TGTGCCACCAGTGATGGTCTTCCGGGACAAGCAAACATTCAGTACTTC
-,-,TRBV30,TRBJ2-3,CAWESGSHHTDTQYF,TGTGCCTGGGAATCGGGGTCCCATCACACAGATACGCAGTATTTT
-,-,TRBV21-1,TRBJ2-3,CAIEERTDTQYF,TGTGCCATTGAGGAGCGCACAGATACGCAGTATTTT
once,TRBD2,TRBV12-3/TRBV12-4,TRBJ2-5,CASSTGGSQETQYF,TGTGCCAGCAGTACCGGGGGGAGCCAAGAGACCCAGTACTTC